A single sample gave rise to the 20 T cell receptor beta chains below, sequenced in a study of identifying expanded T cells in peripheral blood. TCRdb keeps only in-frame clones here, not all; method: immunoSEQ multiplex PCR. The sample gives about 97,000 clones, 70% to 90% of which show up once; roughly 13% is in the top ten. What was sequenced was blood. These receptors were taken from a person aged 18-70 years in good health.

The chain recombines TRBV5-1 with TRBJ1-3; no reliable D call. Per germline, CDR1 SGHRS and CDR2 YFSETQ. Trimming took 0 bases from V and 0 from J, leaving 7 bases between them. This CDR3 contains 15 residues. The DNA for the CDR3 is TGCGCCAGCAGCTTGGCCGCGGACTCTGGAAACACCATATATTTT. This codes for CASSLAADSGNTIYF.

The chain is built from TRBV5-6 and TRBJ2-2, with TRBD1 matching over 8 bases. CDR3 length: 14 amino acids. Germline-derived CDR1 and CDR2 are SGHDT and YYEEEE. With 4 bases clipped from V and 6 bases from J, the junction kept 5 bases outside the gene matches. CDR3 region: CASSARQGPGELFF. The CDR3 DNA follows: TGTGCCAGCAGCGCTCGACAGGGGCCCGGGGAGCTGTTTTTT.

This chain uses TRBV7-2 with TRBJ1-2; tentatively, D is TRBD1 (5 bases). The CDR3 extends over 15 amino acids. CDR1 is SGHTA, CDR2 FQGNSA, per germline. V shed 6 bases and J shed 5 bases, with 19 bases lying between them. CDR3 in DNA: TGTGCCAGCAGTACAGAGGGGACCGGCATATATGGCTACACCTTC. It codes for CASSTEGTGIYGYTF.

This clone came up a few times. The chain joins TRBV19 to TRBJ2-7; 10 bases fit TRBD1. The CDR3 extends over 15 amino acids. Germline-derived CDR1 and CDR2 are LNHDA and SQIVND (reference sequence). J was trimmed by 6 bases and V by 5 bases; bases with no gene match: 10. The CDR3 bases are TGTGCCAGTAGTGCCCCGGGACAGGGGCCTAGCGAGCAGTACTTC. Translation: CASSAPGQGPSEQYF.

CDR3 sequence (DNA): TGTGCCAGCAGCGCCGGGACTCTCAATGAGCAGTTCTTC. Translation: CASSAGTLNEQFF. The chain joins TRBV7-8 to TRBJ2-1; D might be TRBD2 (6 bases). The germline V and J ends were trimmed by 5 bases and 6 bases, with 11 bases remaining between them. CDR3 length: 13 amino acids. Looked up from germline, CDR1 is SGHVS and CDR2 is FQNEAQ. Variable domain in full (rest from reference TRBV7-8 and TRBJ2-1): GAGVSQSPRYKVAKRGQDVALRCDPISGHVSLFWYQQALGQGPEFLTYFQNEAQLDKSGLPSDRFFAERPEGSVSTLKIQRTQQEDSAVYLCASSAGTLNEQFFGPGTRLTVL.

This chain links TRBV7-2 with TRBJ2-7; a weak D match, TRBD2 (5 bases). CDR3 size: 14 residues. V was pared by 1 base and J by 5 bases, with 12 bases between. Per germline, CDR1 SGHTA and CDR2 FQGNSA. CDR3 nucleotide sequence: TGTGCCAGCAGCTTAGGAGGGTTCACCCACGAGCAGTACTTC. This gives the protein CASSLGGFTHEQYF. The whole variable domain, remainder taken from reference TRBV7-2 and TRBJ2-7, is GAGVSQSPSNKVTEKGKDVELRCDPISGHTALYWYRQSLGQGLEFLIYFQGNSAPDKSGLPSDRFSAERTGGSVSTLTIQRTQQEDSAVYLCASSLGGFTHEQYFGPGTRLTVT.

This CDR3 is CASSYRAGENQETQYF. CDR3 coding DNA: TGTGCCAGCAGCTACCGTGCAGGCGAGAACCAAGAGACCCAGTACTTC. This chain joins TRBV7-3 and TRBJ2-5; D is undetermined. V was clipped by 4 bases and J by 0 bases, with 15 bases between them. The germline V gene encodes CDR1 SGHTA and CDR2 FQGTGA. The CDR3 has 16 amino acids.

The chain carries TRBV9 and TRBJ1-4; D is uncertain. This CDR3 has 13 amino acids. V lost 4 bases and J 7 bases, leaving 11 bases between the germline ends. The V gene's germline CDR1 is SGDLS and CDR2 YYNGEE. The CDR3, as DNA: TGTGCCAGCAGCCCCTCGGTAGCTGAAAAACTGTTTTTT. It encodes CASSPSVAEKLFF.

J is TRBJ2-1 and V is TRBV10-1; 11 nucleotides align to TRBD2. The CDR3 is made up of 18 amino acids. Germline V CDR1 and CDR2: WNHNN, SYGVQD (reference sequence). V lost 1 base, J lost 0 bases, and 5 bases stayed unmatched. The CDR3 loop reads CASSELGLAASSYNEQFF. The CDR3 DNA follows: TGCGCCAGCAGTGAGTTGGGACTAGCGGCCAGCTCCTACAATGAGCAGTTCTTC.

CDR3 in amino acids: CASTLRAGGGYGYTF. Written as DNA, the CDR3 is TGCGCCAGCACACTTCGGGCAGGGGGTGGCTATGGCTACACCTTC. V and J are TRBV5-1 and TRBJ1-2, with 7 bases fitting TRBD1. CDR3 length: 15 amino acids. From germline, CDR1 is SGHRS and CDR2 YFSETQ. Unmatched junction bases numbered 12, after V lost 6 bases and J lost 4 bases.

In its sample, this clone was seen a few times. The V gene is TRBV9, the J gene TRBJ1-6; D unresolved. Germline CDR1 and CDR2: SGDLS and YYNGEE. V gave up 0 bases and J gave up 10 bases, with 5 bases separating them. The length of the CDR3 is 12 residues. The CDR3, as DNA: TGTGCCAGCAGCGTAGAGGACTCACCCCTCCACTTT. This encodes CASSVEDSPLHF.

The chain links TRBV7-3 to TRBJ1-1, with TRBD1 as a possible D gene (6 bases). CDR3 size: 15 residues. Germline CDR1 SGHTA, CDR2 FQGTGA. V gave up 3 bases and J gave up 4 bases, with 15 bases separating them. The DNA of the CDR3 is TGTGCCAGCAGCTTCTCACAGGGTTTCGCCACTGAAGCTTTCTTT. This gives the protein CASSFSQGFATEAFF.

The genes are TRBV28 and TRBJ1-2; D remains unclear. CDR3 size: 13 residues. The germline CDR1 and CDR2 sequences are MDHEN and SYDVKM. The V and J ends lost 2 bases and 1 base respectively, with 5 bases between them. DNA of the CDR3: TGTGCCAGCAGTTTAACACATAACTATGGCTACACCTTC. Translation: CASSLTHNYGYTF.

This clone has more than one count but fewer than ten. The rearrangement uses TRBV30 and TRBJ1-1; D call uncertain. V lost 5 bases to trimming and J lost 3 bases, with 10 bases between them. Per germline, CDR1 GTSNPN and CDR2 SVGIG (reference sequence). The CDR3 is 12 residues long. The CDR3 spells CAWRTEYTEAFF. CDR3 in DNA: TGTGCCTGGCGGACTGAATACACTGAAGCTTTCTTT.

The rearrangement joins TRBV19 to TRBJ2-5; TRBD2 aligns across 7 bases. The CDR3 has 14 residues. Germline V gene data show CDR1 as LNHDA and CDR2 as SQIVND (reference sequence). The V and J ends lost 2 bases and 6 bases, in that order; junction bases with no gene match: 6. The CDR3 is CASSILAGGKTQYF. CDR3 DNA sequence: TGTGCCAGTAGTATATTAGCGGGTGGAAAGACCCAGTACTTC.

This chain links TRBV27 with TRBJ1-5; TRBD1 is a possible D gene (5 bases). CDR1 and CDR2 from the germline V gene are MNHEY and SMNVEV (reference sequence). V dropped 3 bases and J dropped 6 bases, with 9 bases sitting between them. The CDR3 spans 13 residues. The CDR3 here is CASSFERGQPQHF. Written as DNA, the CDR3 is TGTGCCAGCAGTTTTGAAAGGGGTCAGCCCCAGCATTTT.

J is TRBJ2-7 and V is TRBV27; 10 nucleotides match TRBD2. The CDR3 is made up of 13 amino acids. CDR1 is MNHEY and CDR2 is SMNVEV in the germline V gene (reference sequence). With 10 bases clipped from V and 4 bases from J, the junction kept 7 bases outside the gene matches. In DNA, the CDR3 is TGTGCCATCGCAGCGGGAGGGCCGTACGAGCAGTACTTC. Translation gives CAIAAGGPYEQYF.

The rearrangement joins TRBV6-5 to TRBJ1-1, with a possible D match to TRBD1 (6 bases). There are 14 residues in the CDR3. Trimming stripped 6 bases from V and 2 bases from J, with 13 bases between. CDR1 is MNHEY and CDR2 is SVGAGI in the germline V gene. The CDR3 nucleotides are TGTGCCAGCAGAATTTACAGGGTAAACACTGAAGCTTTCTTT. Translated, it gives CASRIYRVNTEAFF.

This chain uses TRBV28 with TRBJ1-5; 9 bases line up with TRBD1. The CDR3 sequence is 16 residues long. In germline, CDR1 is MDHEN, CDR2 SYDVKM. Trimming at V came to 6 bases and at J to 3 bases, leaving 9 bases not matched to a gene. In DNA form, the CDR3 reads TGTGCCAGCAGCGCAAACAGGGGGCGTGTCAATCAGCCCCAGCATTTT. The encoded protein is CASSANRGRVNQPQHF.

The CDR3 protein is CASSVAQETDTQYF. CDR3 sequence (DNA): TGTGCCAGCAGCGTAGCGCAGGAAACAGATACGCAGTATTTT. This chain joins TRBV9 and TRBJ2-3; D is uncertain. This CDR3 has 14 amino acids. The germline V gene has CDR1 SGDLS and CDR2 YYNGEE. V dropped 0 bases and J dropped 3 bases, with 8 bases sitting between them.